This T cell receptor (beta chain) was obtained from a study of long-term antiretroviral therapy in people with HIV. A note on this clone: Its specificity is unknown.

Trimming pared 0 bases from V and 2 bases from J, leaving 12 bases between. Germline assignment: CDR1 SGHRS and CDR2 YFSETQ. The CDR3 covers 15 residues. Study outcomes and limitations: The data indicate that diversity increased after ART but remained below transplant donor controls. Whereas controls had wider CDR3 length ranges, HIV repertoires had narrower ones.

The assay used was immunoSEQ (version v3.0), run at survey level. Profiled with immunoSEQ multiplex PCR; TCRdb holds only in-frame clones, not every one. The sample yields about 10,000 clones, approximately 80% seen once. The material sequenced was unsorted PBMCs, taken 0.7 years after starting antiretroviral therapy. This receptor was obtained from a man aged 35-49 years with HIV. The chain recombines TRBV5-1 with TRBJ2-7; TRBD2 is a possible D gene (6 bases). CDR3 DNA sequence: TGCGCCAGCAGCTTGGGGTGGGAGGATACCTACGAGCAGTACTTC. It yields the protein CASSLGWEDTYEQYF.